The 28 T cell receptor beta chains listed next were all sequenced from one sample in a study of blood T cell repertoires in COVID-19. Profiling relied on immunoSEQ multiplex PCR, and the TCRdb table lists in-frame clones only, not all of them. Of 410,000 or so clones detected, approximately 90% appear once; the ten largest clones hold 1.4% to 1.5%. Sequencing was performed on peripheral blood. These receptors were obtained from a young woman with active or convalescent COVID-19.

V usage is TRBV13 and J usage is TRBJ1-2, with 9 bases fitting TRBD1. This CDR3 region has 15 residues. The V and J ends lost 2 bases and 4 bases, in that order; junction bases with no gene match: 5. Germline assignment: CDR1 PRHDT and CDR2 FYEKMQ (reference sequence). The CDR3 bases are TGTGCCAGCAGCTTAAGAGGGACAGGGACCTATGGCTACACCTTC. Protein product: CASSLRGTGTYGYTF.

The V and J genes are TRBV27 and TRBJ1-2, with TRBD1 as a possible D gene (6 bases). In germline, CDR1 is MNHEY, CDR2 SMNVEV (reference sequence). The CDR3 length is 15 residues. V was trimmed by 5 bases and J by 0 bases, leaving 13 bases between them. The CDR3 nucleotides read TGTGCCAGCAGTCCTCAGGGGCTCCCTAACTATGGCTACACCTTC. It codes for CASSPQGLPNYGYTF.

The genes are TRBV27 and TRBJ1-2, with no clear D. With 3 bases removed from V and 7 bases from J, the gap between germline ends came to 15 bases. CDR1 MNHEY and CDR2 SMNVEV come from the germline V gene (reference sequence). This CDR3 has 14 residues. The CDR3 nucleotides are TGTGCCAGCAGTTTTTCCCCCGAGAAGATTGGCTACACCTTC. This gives the protein CASSFSPEKIGYTF.

Note on this clone: The same CDR3 arises from other DNA sequences in this sample as well. This chain uses TRBV6-5 with TRBJ1-5, with TRBD1 matching over 8 bases. This CDR3 has 14 residues. V gave up 6 bases and J gave up 3 bases; unmatched junction bases: 4. The germline CDR1 and CDR2 sequences are MNHEY and SVGAGI. CDR3 amino acids: CASSGTGNNQPQHF. DNA for the CDR3: TGTGCCAGCAGCGGGACAGGAAACAATCAGCCCCAGCATTTT.

The chain combines TRBV5-3 with TRBJ1-1; TRBD1 agrees at 9 bases. TRBV5-3 belongs to the ORF category, with a function that is uncertain. The junction had 15 bases not matched to a gene; V was cut back by 4 bases and J by 14 bases. The CDR3 has 14 amino acids. The CDR3 loop is CARSIYRDRELVFF. The CDR3 DNA is TGTGCCAGAAGCATATACAGGGACAGGGAATTAGTGTTCTTT.

This rearrangement joins TRBV27 to TRBJ2-3, with D possibly TRBD1 on 6 matching bases. The CDR3 is 12 residues long. The germline CDR1 and CDR2 sequences are MNHEY and SMNVEV (reference sequence). V was cut by 6 bases and J by 6 bases, with 10 bases left in between. The CDR3 is CASRTTGDTQYF. The CDR3 nucleotides are TGTGCCAGCAGAACTACAGGGGATACGCAGTATTTT.

The V call is TRBV5-1, the J call TRBJ1-2, with D possibly matching TRBD1 (6 bases). The V end lost 0 bases, the J end lost 4 bases, and 13 bases lay between the germline ends. Germline CDR1 and CDR2: SGHRS and YFSETQ. The CDR3 consists of 15 residues. CDR3: CASSLATGGGYGYTF. CDR3 DNA sequence: TGCGCCAGCAGCTTGGCCACGGGGGGCGGCTATGGCTACACCTTC.

In its sample, this clone was seen a few times. The rearrangement joins TRBV4-1 to TRBJ2-7; the D gene is possibly TRBD1 (6 bases). Germline-derived CDR1 and CDR2 are MGHRA and YSYEKL. This CDR3 contains 15 residues. Trimming left V 6 bases short and J 2 bases short, with 17 bases between. In nucleotides, the CDR3 is TGCGCCAGCAGAATGAGGGACACGGCTACCTACGAGCAGTACTTC. Amino acids: CASRMRDTATYEQYF.

The genes are TRBV4-1 and TRBJ2-2; TRBD1 might be the D (8 bases). CDR3 length: 15 amino acids. Trimming cost V 3 bases and J 5 bases, with 13 bases left between them. Germline V gives CDR1 MGHRA, CDR2 YSYEKL. Here the CDR3 reads CASSHNRGGTGELFF. The CDR3, as DNA: TGCGCCAGCAGCCATAACAGGGGGGGTACCGGGGAGCTGTTTTTT.

This clone appeared a single time. The chain combines TRBV19 with TRBJ2-3; 11 bases map to TRBD1. Trimming at V came to 5 bases and at J to 3 bases, leaving 7 bases not matched to a gene. Germline CDR1 LNHDA, CDR2 SQIVND (reference sequence). The CDR3 totals 16 residues. In DNA, the CDR3 is TGTGCCAGTAGTGCCCGGACAGGGGGCTCTACAGATACGCAGTATTTT. Translated: CASSARTGGSTDTQYF.

This clone came up once. J is TRBJ1-3 and V is TRBV18, with 9 nucleotides matching TRBD1. V trimming: 5 bases; J trimming: 7 bases; junction bases outside the gene matches: 15. The CDR3 runs to 17 residues. The germline V gene encodes CDR1 KGHSH and CDR2 LQKENI. CDR3 region: CASSTSTGGLFSNTIYF. The CDR3 bases are TGTGCCAGCTCAACGAGTACAGGGGGCCTCTTTAGCAACACCATATATTTT.

The rearrangement joins TRBV7-8 to TRBJ2-1; D unresolved. Trimming left V 1 base short and J 9 bases short, with 10 bases between. CDR3 length: 13 residues. CDR1 and CDR2 from the germline V gene are SGHVS and FQNEAQ. In DNA, the CDR3 is TGTGCCAGCAGCTTAGGACCTAGTGGTGAGCAGTTCTTC. This sequence encodes CASSLGPSGEQFF.

Concerning this clone itself: This CDR3 is also generated by other DNA sequences in the sample. This sequence joins TRBV3-1 (or the pseudogene TRBV3-2) and TRBJ1-6; D gene ambiguous. This CDR3 has 15 amino acids. Germline CDR1 LGHDT, CDR2 YNNKEL (reference sequence). Trimming cost V 4 bases and J 1 base, with 8 bases left between them. CDR3 sequence reads: CASSPRGSYNSPLHF. CDR3 nucleotides: TGTGCCAGCAGCCCTCGAGGTTCCTATAATTCACCCCTCCACTTT.

The J gene is TRBJ1-2, the V gene TRBV7-2; a possible D gene is TRBD1 (5 bases). Trimming took 7 bases from V and 2 from J, leaving 14 bases between them. The CDR3 spans 14 residues. Germline V gene lookup returns CDR1 SGHTA and CDR2 FQGNSA. Written as DNA, the CDR3 is TGTGCCAGCACCGCTGACAGATTCAACTATGGCTACACCTTC. Translated, it gives CASTADRFNYGYTF.

Comments on this clone: Mismatch with germline at one junction end may stem from a read error. The rearrangement links TRBV12-5 to TRBJ1-1; D might be TRBD1 (5 bases). The CDR3 has 17 residues. Germline lookup yields CDR1 LGHNT and CDR2 FRNRAP. CDR3 in DNA: TGTGCTAGTGGTTTGTCCCGGGGGTGGGGACGGAACGCTGAAGCTTTCTTT. Its protein product is CASGLSRGWGRNAEAFF.

J is TRBJ1-1 and V is TRBV28; 7 nucleotides align to TRBD1. Unmatched junction bases numbered 12, after V lost 7 bases and J lost 7 bases. Germline V gives CDR1 MDHEN, CDR2 SYDVKM. The CDR3 covers 14 residues. Here the CDR3 DNA reads TGTGCCAGCATCACCCCAGGGGGAGGAGGTGAAGCTTTCTTT. Its translation: CASITPGGGGEAFF.

The rearrangement joins TRBV29-1 to TRBJ1-2; 10 bases fit TRBD1. Trimming cost V 6 bases and J 4 bases; bases outside gene matches: 5. The CDR3 has 13 amino acids. Germline V CDR1 and CDR2: SQVTM, ANQGSEA. CDR3 coding DNA: TGCAGCGTCGCGGGACAGGGGACCTATGGCTACACCTTC. Its translation is CSVAGQGTYGYTF.

The chain links TRBV6-5 to TRBJ1-1, with TRBD1 matching 12 bases. V dropped 2 bases and J dropped 5; count of bases not matched to a gene: 3. The CDR3 extends over 15 amino acids. Germline V gene data show CDR1 as MNHEY and CDR2 as SVGAGI. CDR3 region: CASSYGTGGWTEAFF. In DNA, the CDR3 is TGTGCCAGCAGTTACGGGACAGGGGGCTGGACTGAAGCTTTCTTT.

V usage is TRBV5-1 and J usage is TRBJ1-1; D call uncertain. Germline-derived CDR1 and CDR2 are SGHRS and YFSETQ. The CDR3 is 13 residues long. V shed 5 bases and J shed 1 base, with 9 bases lying between them. The CDR3: CASSGPGNTEAFF. The CDR3 region has the DNA TGCGCCAGCAGTGGCCCGGGGAACACTGAAGCTTTCTTT.

The gene calls are TRBV4-2 and TRBJ1-5; TRBD1 might be the D (5 bases). Germline V gene sequence: CDR1 LGHNA, CDR2 YNFKEQ. Trimming cost V 0 bases and J 2 bases, with 11 bases left between them. The CDR3 runs to 16 residues. Written as DNA, the CDR3 is TGTGCCAGCAGCCAAGAGGGGGGGGAGGGCAATCAGCCCCAGCATTTT. Translated: CASSQEGGEGNQPQHF.

The V and J genes are TRBV3-1 (or the pseudogene TRBV3-2) and TRBJ1-2, with 7 positions matching TRBD1. The CDR3 spans 15 residues. Per germline, CDR1 LGHDT and CDR2 YNNKEL (reference sequence). The ends lost 0 bases at V and 7 bases at J; junction bases unmatched: 8. CDR3 DNA: TGTGCCAGCAGCCAAGAACAGGGGCTCGTCGGTGGCTACACCTTC. Translated: CASSQEQGLVGGYTF.

The chain links TRBV6-6 to TRBJ1-1; perhaps TRBD1 as D (5 bases). CDR1 and CDR2 (germline): MNHNY, SVGAGI (reference sequence). The CDR3 consists of 13 residues. The ends were cut back, 6 bases at V and 1 base at J, with 9 bases in the middle. The CDR3 DNA is TGTGCCAGCAGATCCGGACAGAACACTGAAGCTTTCTTT. This codes for CASRSGQNTEAFF.

The CDR3 nucleotides are TGTGCCAGCAGCCAACGGGGACAGCCCAATTCACCCCTCCACTTT. Its protein product is CASSQRGQPNSPLHF. This chain connects TRBV3-1 (or the pseudogene TRBV3-2) to TRBJ1-6, with 7 bases fitting TRBD1. This CDR3 has 15 amino acids. Per germline, CDR1 LGHDT and CDR2 YNNKEL (reference sequence). Losses at the gene ends were 2 bases for V and 7 bases for J; bases not matched to a gene: 5.

V and J are TRBV24-1 and TRBJ2-1; 8 bases agree with TRBD1. Trimming cost V 10 bases and J 9 bases; bases outside gene matches: 19. CDR3 size: 16 residues. Germline CDR1 KGHDR, CDR2 SFDVKD. CDR3 in amino acids: CATSPSPGTGSGEQFF. In DNA, the CDR3 is TGTGCCACAAGCCCCTCTCCCGGGACAGGTAGTGGTGAGCAGTTCTTC.

The chain has TRBV7-9 and TRBJ1-2, with D tentatively TRBD1 (6 bases). Trimming removed 2 bases at V and 5 bases at J, with 12 bases between. The V gene's germline CDR1 is SEHNR and CDR2 FQNEAQ (reference sequence). This CDR3 spans 14 amino acids. The CDR3 protein is CASSLQGSGYGYTF. The DNA for the CDR3 is TGTGCCAGCAGCTTACAGGGGAGTGGATATGGCTACACCTTC.

The V and J genes are TRBV7-9 and TRBJ1-1; unclear D gene. The CDR3 is 13 residues long. Trimming took 5 bases from V and 7 from J, leaving 14 bases between them. Germline CDR1 reads SEHNR; CDR2 reads FQNEAQ (reference sequence). The CDR3 sequence: CASSVRPGVEAFF. Here the CDR3 DNA reads TGTGCCAGCAGCGTAAGGCCCGGAGTTGAAGCTTTCTTT.

The CDR3 sequence is CSASSNRQGGVEAFF. In nucleotides, the CDR3 is TGCAGTGCTAGTTCCAACCGGCAGGGAGGGGTTGAAGCTTTCTTT. The chain recombines TRBV20-1 with TRBJ1-1; D is perhaps TRBD1 (5 bases). CDR1 and CDR2 (germline): DFQATT, SNEGSKA (reference sequence). The ends were cut back, 3 bases at V and 7 bases at J, with 21 bases in the middle. This CDR3 is 15 amino acids long.

This clone was detected ten times or more. The chain carries TRBV7-8 and TRBJ1-3, with D perhaps TRBD1 (5 bases). Germline loops: CDR1 SGHVS, CDR2 FQNEAQ. The V end was cut by 6 bases, the J end by 0 bases, with 18 bases between. The CDR3 length is 17 residues. CDR3 amino acids: CASSPRPTASSGNTIYF. CDR3 nucleotide sequence: TGTGCCAGCAGTCCCCGGCCGACAGCGAGCTCTGGAAACACCATATATTTT.